This T cell receptor (beta chain) stems from a study of OX40 agonist ivuxolimab in advanced cancers. Study as a whole: Patients achieving partial responses numbered three: one hepatocellular carcinoma case and two cutaneous melanoma cases.

With respect to this clone: Its target is not known.

Trimming removed 3 bases at V and 0 bases at J, with 12 bases between. The CDR3 consists of 15 residues. CDR1 SGHTA and CDR2 FQGNSA come from the germline V gene. Repertoires were generated with immunoSEQ multiplex PCR, while TCRdb's copy carries only in-frame clones and drops some. The sample has around 77,000 clones, approximately 89% seen once. Whole-study findings and limits: In general, CD8+ T cells held more expanded clones than CD4+ did, on average.

V usage is TRBV7-2 and J usage is TRBJ2-7, with D perhaps matching TRBD1 or TRBD2 (5 bases each). This clonotype originated in an adult with an advanced solid tumor such as melanoma, head and neck, liver or kidney cancer. The sample here was CD4+ or CD8+ T cells sorted from blood, taken in a trial of the OX40 agonist ivuxolimab. This CDR3 reads CASSLSTGASYEQYF. CDR3 nucleotide sequence: TGTGCCAGCAGCTTGTCGACCGGGGCCTCCTACGAGCAGTACTTC.